The clone carrying this T cell receptor (beta chain) showed up many times. From the RT-PCR reads, TCRdb called clonotypes with MiXCR, one entry per CDR3 protein. The sample consists of about 680,000 distinct CDR3 sequences, 12% to 15% of them appearing once. The material sequenced was memory CD4+ T cells from blood. This receptor was obtained from a female donor in good health, serving as a healthy control.

In DNA, the CDR3 is TGTGCCATCAAAATAGCGGGAGGGCCGAACAATGAGCAGTTCTTC. Translation: CAIKIAGGPNNEQFF. V usage is TRBV10-3 and J usage is TRBJ2-1; 11 positions agree with TRBD2. Trimming cost V 7 bases and J 5 bases; bases outside gene matches: 7. The CDR3 extends over 15 amino acids. CDR1 and CDR2 from the germline V gene are ENHRY and SYGVKD.